What follows are 13 T cell receptor beta chains derived from one specimen sequenced in a study of blood T cell repertoires in COVID-19. This table comes from immunoSEQ multiplex PCR, and its TCRdb copy is limited to in-frame clones, with some not included. The sample comprises 300,000 to 400,000 clones, 88% of which are singletons, and around 5% rests with the top ten. The sequenced material came from PBMCs or T cells enriched from blood (not recorded which). Receptor source: a man aged 30 to 39 who had recovered from COVID-19.

Only one count was recorded for this clone. The chain is built from TRBV7-4 and TRBJ1-2, with TRBD1 matching over 7 bases. The CDR3 is 16 residues long. Germline assignment: CDR1 SGHVT and CDR2 SQSDAQ. Trimming cost V 4 bases and J 5 bases; bases outside gene matches: 13. CDR3: CASSWKGVRGKYGYTF. As DNA, the CDR3 is TGTGCCAGCAGCTGGAAGGGGGTCAGGGGGAAATATGGCTACACCTTC.

The CDR3: CASSLRTGGEETQYF. CDR3 DNA: TGTGCCAGCAGCTTAAGGACAGGGGGCGAGGAGACCCAGTACTTC. This chain joins TRBV5-6 and TRBJ2-5, with TRBD1 matching 11 bases. Germline CDR1 and CDR2: SGHDT and YYEEEE. This CDR3 has 15 residues. V dropped 2 bases and J dropped 5; count of bases not matched to a gene: 5.

The rearrangement uses TRBV19 and TRBJ1-5; D is perhaps TRBD1 (5 bases). The germline CDR1 and CDR2 sequences are LNHDA and SQIVND (reference sequence). CDR3 length: 12 amino acids. The V end was cut by 7 bases, the J end by 5 bases, with 9 bases between. CDR3 protein: CASNRRDQPQHF. As DNA, the CDR3 is TGTGCCAGTAACAGGAGGGATCAGCCCCAGCATTTT.

The genes are TRBV5-1 and TRBJ1-1; 9 positions match TRBD1. The CDR3 sequence is 14 residues long. The V gene's germline CDR1 is SGHRS and CDR2 YFSETQ. Trimming at V came to 4 bases and at J to 5 bases, leaving 6 bases not matched to a gene. The CDR3 bases are TGCGCCAGCAGCCTCACAGACAGGGGGACTGAAGCTTTCTTT. Its protein is CASSLTDRGTEAFF. Full variable domain (remainder filled in from reference TRBV5-1 and TRBJ1-1): KAGVTQTPRYLIKTRGQQVTLSCSPISGHRSVSWYQQTPGQGLQFLFEYFSETQRNKGNFPGRFSGRQFSNSRSEMNVSTLELGDSALYLCASSLTDRGTEAFFGQGTRLTVV.

This clone was observed a few times. The chain joins TRBV24-1 to TRBJ2-2; no reliable D call. V was trimmed by 5 bases and J by 1 base, leaving 7 bases between them. CDR1 and CDR2 (germline): KGHDR, SFDVKD. The CDR3 has 14 amino acids. CDR3 bases: TGTGCCACCAGTGTTGCGGTGAACACCGGGGAGCTGTTTTTT. It specifies CATSVAVNTGELFF.

CDR3 amino acids: CASSIEGGGVDTTEAFF. The CDR3 nucleotides read TGTGCCAGTAGTATAGAGGGCGGAGGGGTTGATACGACTGAAGCTTTCTTT. The chain carries TRBV19 and TRBJ1-1; tentative D call: TRBD1 (5 bases). The CDR3 extends over 17 amino acids. The germline gives CDR1 LNHDA, CDR2 SQIVND (reference sequence). V was cut by 0 bases and J by 5 bases, with 19 bases left in between.

CDR3 DNA: TGTGCCAGTAGTTTTATTCCCGATCAGCCCCAGCATTTT. This encodes CASSFIPDQPQHF. This chain links TRBV19 with TRBJ1-5; D is uncertain. CDR1 is LNHDA, CDR2 SQIVND, per germline (reference sequence). CDR3 size: 13 residues. V lost 5 bases to trimming and J lost 5 bases, with 10 bases between them.

The rearrangement uses TRBV2 and TRBJ1-6; D may be TRBD1 (6 bases). The V gene lost 7 bases and the J gene lost 7 bases, with 14 bases spanning the gap. Germline lookup yields CDR1 SNHLY and CDR2 FYNNEI. The CDR3 loop spans 14 amino acids. The CDR3 nucleotides are TGTGCCAGCAACTGGGGGCAGGCAAATTCACCCCTCCACTTT. Protein product: CASNWGQANSPLHF.

The CDR3 DNA is TGTGCCAGCAACCTTGCGGGGGGGGAGCAGTACTTC. It is translated as CASNLAGGEQYF. The V and J genes are TRBV28 and TRBJ2-7, with 9 bases lining up with TRBD2. V shed 7 bases and J 7 bases; nucleotides not matched to a gene: 5. From germline, CDR1 is MDHEN and CDR2 SYDVKM. The CDR3 is 12 amino acids. Together with reference TRBV28 and TRBJ2-7, the CDR3 gives the full variable domain: DVKVTQSSRYLVKRTGEKVFLECVQDMDHENMFWYRQDPGLGLRLIYFSYDVKMKEKGDIPEGYSVSREKKERFSLILESASTNQTSMYLCASNLAGGEQYFGPGTRLTVT.

This chain joins TRBV2 and TRBJ2-2; TRBD1 matches 8 bases. This CDR3 is 15 amino acids long. The V gene's germline CDR1 is SNHLY and CDR2 FYNNEI. V dropped 8 bases and J dropped 5; count of bases not matched to a gene: 10. The CDR3 sequence is CASLGGDRGTGELFF. The CDR3 nucleotides read TGTGCCAGCTTGGGGGGAGACAGGGGTACCGGGGAGCTGTTTTTT.

V and J are TRBV2 and TRBJ1-2, with D perhaps matching TRBD1 (5 bases). The CDR3 runs to 13 residues. V lost 3 bases and J lost 6, with 11 bases in between. Germline V gives CDR1 SNHLY, CDR2 FYNNEI. The CDR3 nucleotides are TGTGCCAGCAGTGATGCCAGGGTCAATGGCTACACCTTC. It is translated as CASSDARVNGYTF.

This rearrangement joins TRBV28 to TRBJ2-1, with 12 nucleotides matching TRBD1. CDR3 length: 16 residues. V lost 8 bases, J lost 8 bases, and 13 bases stayed unmatched. Germline V gene data show CDR1 as MDHEN and CDR2 as SYDVKM. For the CDR3, the DNA is TGTGCCAGCGGCCATAGGGACAGGGGGCGAAACGATGAGCAGTTCTTC. Residues: CASGHRDRGRNDEQFF.

The chain is built from TRBV11-3 and TRBJ1-2; 7 bases align to TRBD1. The length of the CDR3 is 12 residues. V lost 4 bases and J lost 5; bases outside the gene matches: 1. Germline V lookup: CDR1 SGHNT, CDR2 YENEEA. The DNA for the CDR3 is TGTGCCAGCAGCTCGACAGGGTATGGCTACACCTTC. It is translated as CASSSTGYGYTF.